Following are 8 T cell receptor beta chains from one sample sequenced in a study of blood T cell repertoires in COVID-19. TCRdb keeps only in-frame clones here, not all; method: immunoSEQ multiplex PCR. The sample lists approximately 270,000 clones, around 85% occurring once. Sequenced sample: peripheral blood. These receptors originate from a woman aged 70-85 years with acute or convalescent COVID-19.

The chain joins TRBV7-2 to TRBJ1-1; D might be TRBD1 (6 bases). The germline CDR1 and CDR2 sequences are SGHTA and FQGNSA. The CDR3 has 15 residues. Trimming stripped 2 bases from V and 6 bases from J, with 16 bases between. The CDR3, as DNA: TGTGCCAGCAGCTTAACAGGTGGGGGGGGCTCTGAAGCTTTCTTT. Translation gives CASSLTGGGGSEAFF. The complete variable domain, with remaining parts taken from reference TRBV7-2 and TRBJ1-1, reads GAGVSQSPSNKVTEKGKDVELRCDPISGHTALYWYRQSLGQGLEFLIYFQGNSAPDKSGLPSDRFSAERTGGSVSTLTIQRTQQEDSAVYLCASSLTGGGGSEAFFGQGTRLTVV.

This clone came up once. The chain links TRBV7-9 to TRBJ1-1; 9 positions match TRBD1. CDR1 and CDR2 (germline): SEHNR, FQNEAQ (reference sequence). The CDR3 is 12 residues long. V lost 5 bases, J lost 11 bases, and 6 bases stayed unmatched. The CDR3 DNA follows: TGTGCCAGCAGCCAACAGGGGGCCTGGGCTTTCTTT. It codes for CASSQQGAWAFF. The full variable domain, in which reference TRBV7-9 and TRBJ1-1 provide the parts outside the CDR3, is DTGVSQNPRHKITKRGQNVTFRCDPISEHNRLYWYRQTLGQGPEFLTYFQNEAQLEKSRLLSDRFSAERPKGSFSTLEIQRTEQGDSAMYLCASSQQGAWAFFGQGTRLTVV.

This chain uses TRBV11-2 with TRBJ2-1; the D gene is possibly TRBD1 (5 bases). The CDR3 consists of 13 residues. V lost 0 bases to trimming and J lost 8 bases, with 8 bases between them. CDR1 is SGHAT, CDR2 FQNNGV, per germline. CDR3 amino acids: CASSLDRVYEQFF. The CDR3 DNA follows: TGTGCCAGCAGCTTAGACAGGGTGTATGAGCAGTTCTTC.

This sequence joins TRBV11-2 and TRBJ1-1; the D gene is possibly TRBD1 (5 bases). The CDR3 is made up of 14 amino acids. V lost 1 base, J lost 7 bases, and 13 bases lay in between. CDR1 SGHAT and CDR2 FQNNGV come from the germline V gene. The CDR3 sequence: CASSLGRGRNEAFF. CDR3 sequence (DNA): TGTGCCAGCAGCTTAGGGAGGGGTAGGAATGAAGCTTTCTTT.

The V call is TRBV3-1 (or the pseudogene TRBV3-2), the J call TRBJ2-3, with 8 positions matching TRBD2. CDR1 and CDR2 (germline): LGHDT, YNNKEL (reference sequence). V was pared by 4 bases and J by 1 base, with 7 bases of the junction left unmatched. CDR3 length: 16 amino acids. The CDR3 sequence: CASSPGGEPGTDTQYF. In DNA, the CDR3 is TGTGCCAGCAGCCCGGGGGGGGAACCGGGCACAGATACGCAGTATTTT.

The chain couples TRBV6-5 to TRBJ2-1; 9 positions agree with TRBD2. Per germline, CDR1 MNHEY and CDR2 SVGAGI. After removal of 0 bases from V and 5 bases from J, the junction contained 5 bases not matched to a gene. CDR3 length: 16 residues. The CDR3 region has the DNA TGTGCCAGCAGTTACTCACGCGGGGGGGGAAACAATGAGCAGTTCTTC. Translated, it gives CASSYSRGGGNNEQFF.

The rearrangement links TRBV21-1 to TRBJ1-2; the D segment call TRBD1 is taken from the table without a DNA check. TRBV21-1 constitutes a pseudogene. The CDR3 length is 13 residues. In nucleotides, the CDR3 is TGTGCCAGCAGCTCACGGTCCCGGACAGGCTACACCTTC. This codes for CASSSRSRTGYTF.

V and J are TRBV4-1 and TRBJ1-2; the D gene is possibly TRBD1 (6 bases). This CDR3 region has 16 residues. Per germline, CDR1 MGHRA and CDR2 YSYEKL. V was cut by 0 bases and J by 1 base, with 12 bases left in between. The CDR3 nucleotides are TGCGCCAGCAGCCAAGACCCCACAGGGCGTAACTATGGCTACACCTTC. Amino acid sequence: CASSQDPTGRNYGYTF.